What follows are 5 T cell receptor beta chains derived from one specimen sequenced in a study of T-cell memory formation after mild COVID-19. TCRdb reprocessed the 5' RACE reads via MiXCR and lists one record per CDR3 protein. The sample carries about 500,000 distinct CDR3 sequences, roughly 21% recorded once. The source material was PBMCs or a T cell subset sorted from them (not recorded which). The source of these receptors is an adult woman who had mild COVID-19 (a few samples of this study predate the infection). Cell type and time point are not known.

This sequence joins TRBV3-1 and TRBJ1-2; D possibly corresponds to TRBD1 (6 bases). Per the germline V gene, CDR1 is LGHDT and CDR2 is YNNKEL (reference sequence). The CDR3 is 15 amino acids. V shed 0 bases and J shed 8 bases, with 16 bases lying between them. The CDR3 is CASSQDLGQGYGYTF. CDR3 DNA sequence: TGTGCCAGCAGCCAAGATTTAGGGCAGGGGTACGGCTACACCTTC. The whole variable domain, remainder taken from reference TRBV3-1 and TRBJ1-2, is DTAVSQTPKYLVTQMGNDKSIKCEQNLGHDTMYWYKQDSKKFLKIMFSYNNKELIINETVPNRFSPKSPDKAHLNLHINSLELGDSAVYFCASSQDLGQGYGYTFGSGTRLTVV.

This rearrangement joins TRBV20-1 to TRBJ1-6; no clear D gene. This CDR3 is built from 14 residues. V lost 5 bases, J lost 6 bases, and 14 bases lay in between. Per the germline V gene, CDR1 is DFQATT and CDR2 is SNEGSKA (reference sequence). The CDR3 bases are TGCAGTGCTCCCGAACCCAACGCTAATTCACCCCTCCACTTT. This codes for CSAPEPNANSPLHF.

This clonotype appeared a few times. This chain links TRBV30 with TRBJ2-1; tentative D call: TRBD1 (6 bases). V lost 0 bases and J 7 bases, leaving 13 bases between the germline ends. Looked up from germline, CDR1 is GTSNPN and CDR2 is SVGIG (reference sequence). This CDR3 has 14 residues. CDR3 in amino acids: CAWSVGAGANEQFF. The CDR3 DNA reads TGTGCCTGGAGTGTGGGGGCAGGGGCTAATGAGCAGTTCTTC.

The CDR3 DNA reads as TGTGCCAGCAGTTACTCGATAGGGTTGAACGAGCAGTACTTC. Protein: CASSYSIGLNEQYF. The chain links TRBV6-5 to TRBJ2-7; D not resolved. Germline assignment: CDR1 MNHEY and CDR2 SVGAGI. Trimming pared 0 bases from V and 5 bases from J, leaving 11 bases between. The CDR3 loop spans 14 amino acids.

This clonotype was recorded a few times. The chain has TRBV12-3 or TRBV12-4 and TRBJ2-7, with no clear D. V lost 2 bases, J lost 4 bases, and 12 bases lay in between. This CDR3 has 14 amino acids. The CDR3 loop reads CASSLTADMYEQYF. The CDR3 DNA reads as TGTGCCAGCAGTTTAACCGCGGATATGTACGAGCAGTACTTC.